These 10 T cell receptor beta chains were all obtained from the same sample, sequenced in a study of blood T cell repertoires in COVID-19. The repertoire was sequenced with immunoSEQ multiplex PCR; TCRdb's copy has only in-frame clones and lacks some. The sample has about 150,000 clones, 70% to 90% seen once; the top ten hold more than 7.5%. The sequenced material came from peripheral blood. The receptors derive from an older woman with COVID-19, enrolled during active disease.

In this sample, this clone turned up a few times. The V and J genes are TRBV30 and TRBJ1-6; tentative D call: TRBD1 (6 bases). From germline, CDR1 is GTSNPN and CDR2 SVGIG (reference sequence). Between the trimmed V and J ends, which lost 4 bases and 6 bases, there was a span of 16 bases. This CDR3 is built from 15 residues. The CDR3 region is CAWITPGGPNSPLHF. The CDR3 DNA reads as TGTGCCTGGATTACCCCGGGGGGCCCTAATTCACCCCTCCACTTT.

This chain connects TRBV11-2 to TRBJ2-4; possibly TRBD1 for D (7 bases). With 4 bases removed from V and 4 bases from J, the gap between germline ends came to 14 bases. This CDR3 spans 15 amino acids. In germline, CDR1 is SGHAT, CDR2 FQNNGV. Here the CDR3 DNA reads TGTGCCAGCAGCTCAGGGGGACTGCGAAAAAACATTCAGTACTTC. Its translation is CASSSGGLRKNIQYF.

This chain links TRBV4-1 with TRBJ1-2; TRBD1 matches 9 bases. Germline V lookup: CDR1 MGHRA, CDR2 YSYEKL. The J segment lost 4 bases and the V segment lost 0 bases, leaving 15 bases of the junction unmatched. The CDR3 has 19 amino acids. CDR3 sequence (DNA): TGCGCCAGCAGCCAAGACTTTCTCTCTACAGGGGGCTCTGGCTATGGCTACACCTTC. It is translated as CASSQDFLSTGGSGYGYTF.

The J gene is TRBJ1-6, the V gene TRBV7-3; D remains unclear. Germline V lookup: CDR1 SGHTA, CDR2 FQGTGA. The CDR3 covers 16 residues. Trimming removed 3 bases from V and 8 bases from J, with 17 bases in between. CDR3 protein: CASSLGQSLSHSPLHF. The DNA for the CDR3 is TGTGCCAGCAGCTTGGGCCAGTCCTTGTCTCATTCACCCCTCCACTTT.

The rearrangement joins TRBV6-5 to TRBJ1-5; D gene unclear. CDR1 is MNHEY and CDR2 is SVGAGI in the germline V gene. The germline V and J ends were trimmed by 7 bases and 6 bases, with 13 bases remaining between them. This CDR3 is 13 amino acids long. The CDR3 is CASTPRGSQPQHF. CDR3 nucleotides: TGTGCCAGCACCCCCAGAGGGAGTCAGCCCCAGCATTTT.

In nucleotides, the CDR3 is TGTGCCAGCAGTTTGGACAGCTATGGCTACACCTTC. Translation: CASSLDSYGYTF. The V call is TRBV6-6, the J call TRBJ1-2; possible D gene TRBD1, 6 bases. This CDR3 has 12 amino acids. Trimming stripped 4 bases from V and 4 bases from J, with 7 bases between. The germline CDR1 and CDR2 sequences are MNHNY and SVGAGI (reference sequence).

CDR3 sequence (DNA): TGTGCCAGCAGCTTCCCTAAGACAGGGGGCGACGGCTACACCTTC. Translating gives CASSFPKTGGDGYTF. The chain employs TRBV7-9 and TRBJ1-2; TRBD1 aligns across 10 bases. The CDR3 has 15 residues. The V gene end was trimmed by 3 bases and the J gene end by 8 bases; junction bases not matched to a gene: 9. Germline values: CDR1 SEHNR, CDR2 FQNEAQ (reference sequence).

This clone has only a few counts. The chain links TRBV21-1 to TRBJ2-5; the table's TRBD1 call for D was not verified on the DNA. TRBV21-1 is annotated as a pseudogene. CDR3 size: 16 residues. This chain's CDR3 is CASSKGQGSRKETQYF. Here the CDR3 DNA reads TGTGCCAGCAGCAAGGGGCAGGGTAGTAGAAAAGAGACCCAGTACTTC.

The rearrangement links TRBV6-5 to TRBJ2-2; tentative D call: TRBD2 (6 bases). In germline, CDR1 is MNHEY, CDR2 SVGAGI. The CDR3 runs 15 residues. Between the trimmed V and J ends, which lost 3 bases and 5 bases, there was a span of 13 bases. The chain's CDR3 is CASSYSGGRTGELFF. The CDR3, as DNA: TGTGCCAGCAGTTATAGCGGAGGGCGGACCGGGGAGCTGTTTTTT.

The V gene is TRBV14, the J gene TRBJ2-1, with TRBD1 identical over 8 bases. Trimming removed 4 bases from V and 4 bases from J; junction bases left unmatched: 15. Germline V gene sequence: CDR1 SGHDN, CDR2 FVKESK. This CDR3 has 18 residues. The chain's CDR3 is CASSPRGTGRGWYNEQFF. The CDR3 nucleotides read TGTGCCAGCAGCCCAAGAGGGACAGGCCGGGGATGGTACAATGAGCAGTTCTTC.